The 3 T cell receptor beta chains given below trace back to one sample, sequenced in a study of cytomegalovirus exposure and HLA in healthy donors. PCR involved 60 Vbeta and 13 Jbeta primers. The method was immunoSEQ multiplex PCR; TCRdb's version includes in-frame clones alone and lacks a portion of them. The data show 200,000 or so clones, around 82% seen once. The sample was PBMCs. Receptor source: a woman younger than 45 in good health and CMV-seronegative.

This chain joins TRBV6-6 and TRBJ2-5; a weak D match, TRBD2 (5 bases). V was cut by 8 bases and J by 2 bases, with 12 bases left in between. This CDR3 region has 13 residues. The germline gives CDR1 MNHNY, CDR2 SVGAGI (reference sequence). The CDR3 nucleotides are TGTGCCAGCCCTACCCGGGATCAAGAGACCCAGTACTTC. This gives the protein CASPTRDQETQYF.

The rearrangement uses TRBV27 and TRBJ2-2; 7 bases map to TRBD2. CDR3 length: 17 amino acids. V shed 1 base and J 4 bases; nucleotides not matched to a gene: 9. The germline CDR1 and CDR2 sequences are MNHEY and SMNVEV (reference sequence). CDR3 residues: CASSLFGGGSVTGELFF. The CDR3 DNA reads as TGTGCCAGCAGTTTATTCGGCGGCGGGAGCGTCACCGGGGAGCTGTTTTTT.

This chain uses TRBV19 with TRBJ2-5; perhaps TRBD1 as D (6 bases). CDR1 LNHDA and CDR2 SQIVND come from the germline V gene (reference sequence). The V end lost 5 bases, the J end lost 5 bases, and 9 bases lay between the germline ends. CDR3 length: 12 amino acids. The CDR3 DNA reads TGTGCCAGTAGTCAGGGGTGGGAGACCCAGTACTTC. This gives the protein CASSQGWETQYF.